This paragraph reports one T cell receptor (beta chain). Its antigen target is currently unknown. No base qualities exist here, and no much larger clone lies one base off it. The data stem from a study of shared clonotypes between healthy human individuals (dated by TCRdb to about 2020). Concerning the study at large: Two women and a few men aged 18 to 49 years were included in the cohort. For each donor, three plates each were used for CD4 naive and CD4 memory, two plates were used for CD8 naive, and one plate was used for CD8 memory. To estimate repertoire size and how much clonotype sharing occurs between individuals, the study deeply sequenced the blood TCR repertoires of several healthy adults. To increase sequencing depth and limit assay-specific biases, different laboratories used diverse techniques to prepare libraries and sequence TCR repertoires. Per donor, leukapheresis produced somewhere between about 0.85 and 9.5 billion PBMCs. Broader findings and caveats from the paper: Pairwise subsampling indicated that sequencing depth was expected to affect the degree of clonotype sharing among donors. Compared with non-shared clonotypes, the clonotypes found in all four sorted-subset donors had higher generation probabilities. Sampling was limited to blood, and TCR repertoires in tissue likely differ from TCR repertoires in blood. Estimated clonotype richness was generally larger for naive than for memory subsets. Incomplete sequencing was indicated by rarefaction of sorted-subset datasets, despite the large sequencing depth. The small number of donors limited the genetic and exposure-history diversity represented. Sharing across four donors was observed for 4.5% to 6.5% of naive CD4, over 3% of naive CD8, 2.3% of memory CD4, and less than 0.45% of memory CD8 clonotypes.

TCR CDR3 regions were amplified from genomic DNA by multiplex PCR using the deep immunoSEQ assay. Genomic DNA extracted from each cell subset was distributed evenly over all wells of several immunoSEQ 96-well plates, and each plate served as one replicate. Each replicate PCR for sorted subsets received around 0.2 ug genomic DNA, equal to tens of thousands of T cell genomes. The purified libraries were quantified using a Qubit 3.0 fluorometer, sized with a Bioanalyzer 2100, and then quantified again using the KAPA Library Quantification kit. Each immunoSEQ 96-well plate was sequenced on its own single-read 150-cycle Illumina NextSeq 550 flow cell. Regarding the original processing steps: Because the immunoSEQ output held only junctional sequences and lacked quality scores, the filtering could not match the filtering applied to full-length reads. To assign V/J genes and CDR3, sequences were annotated against IMGT germline references using PyIR, a Python wrapper for IgBLAST v1.9. Reads with weak V/J assignments (E-value above 1e-6), missing CDR3, stop codons, out-of-frame junctions, or ambiguous translated residues were removed. V3J clonotypes were defined by identical inferred V gene, J gene, and CDR3 amino acid sequence. The percentage overlap between two repertoires was calculated by dividing the number of shared unique clonotypes by the size of the smaller repertoire. Repertoire richness was assessed with RTK rarefaction, the Chao1 estimator, and Recon v2.1 estimates of unobserved clonotypes. Generation probabilities were computed with OLGA for all TCRbeta clonotypes obtained by the gDNA method from a handful of donors. What TCRdb holds here is the immuneACCESS table cut down to in-frame rearrangements. Part of the clones is not present; checked against another copy, under half of the missing clones reflect an unresolved V gene, and the others are unexplained. V and J calls and clone size are as listed in that table; D and trimming were resolved from the DNA. The sample table lists around 2.3 million clones, around 95% of them with a count of one. Of the sample, around 0.13% falls within the top ten clones.

CDR3 length: 14 amino acids, cysteine to phenylalanine. Just CDR3 DNA is preserved here, 42 bases in frame from base 1. Taken from the germline V gene, the CDR1 and CDR2 loops are SGHAT and FQNNGV. Trimming costs V 2 bases and J 5 bases, and their ends lie 12 bases apart. The donors were healthy, HIV-negative adults with no recently reported acute infections or vaccinations. Every donor was a Caucasian adult residing in Nashville, Tennessee, USA. CD4+ T cells were enriched through magnetic negative selection, after which naive cells were positively selected on CD45RA and the remaining negative fraction served as the memory subset. After blood collection by leukapheresis, PBMCs were isolated using Ficoll-Histopaque density gradient centrifugation and then cryopreserved in the vapor phase of liquid nitrogen. Analytical flow cytometry was used to check the purity and quantity of every magnetically sorted T cell population. From each sorted fraction, genomic DNA was isolated and quantified by UV absorbance on a Nanodrop 2000c.

Material: naive CD4+ T cells sorted from blood. What the cell subset or site label conveys for this sample: CD45RA+ positively selected. Recombination linked TRBV11-2 to TRBJ2-5, and perhaps TRBD1 as D gene, on 6 matching bases. This TCR was sampled from a man aged 18-30 years in good health. The CDR3 loop reads CASSLIQGGETQYF. The bases are TGTGCCAGCAGCTTAATACAGGGTGGCGAGACCCAGTACTTC.